One and the same sample provided the 18 T cell receptor beta chains below, sequenced in a study of glioma-infiltrating T cells after dendritic cell vaccination. Libraries were prepared by immunoSEQ multiplex PCR; TCRdb keeps only in-frame clonotypes and omits some of them. The repertoire includes under 40,000 clones, around nine tenths of them detected once, and 2.2% sits in the top ten. The sample in question was blood, obtained before dendritic cell vaccination. The source is a human donor with glioblastoma.

This rearrangement joins TRBV5-1 to TRBJ2-5; 8 bases map to TRBD2. J gave up 4 bases and V 0 bases, and 5 bases lay outside the gene matches. The V gene's germline CDR1 is SGHRS and CDR2 YFSETQ. The CDR3 contains 15 residues. The CDR3 spells CASSLEVRGGETQYF. The CDR3 region has the DNA TGCGCCAGCAGCTTGGAGGTCCGGGGGGGAGAGACCCAGTACTTC.

This chain connects TRBV5-6 to TRBJ2-3, with TRBD2 as a possible D gene (6 bases). There are 15 residues in the CDR3. V gave up 1 base and J gave up 1 base, with 10 bases separating them. Germline V gene lookup returns CDR1 SGHDT and CDR2 YYEEEE. This CDR3 reads CASSLPAGRTDTQYF. The CDR3 DNA is TGTGCCAGCAGCTTGCCCGCGGGGCGCACAGATACGCAGTATTTT.

The chain is built from TRBV5-6 and TRBJ2-1; 7 nucleotides line up with TRBD2. V was pared by 0 bases and J by 5 bases, with 5 bases of the junction left unmatched. This CDR3 contains 15 residues. Germline CDR1 and CDR2: SGHDT and YYEEEE. CDR3 DNA sequence: TGTGCCAGCAGCTTGGGTCCTAGCGGCAACAATGAGCAGTTCTTC. This translates into CASSLGPSGNNEQFF.

V usage is TRBV29-1 and J usage is TRBJ1-4; D gene unclear. Germline CDR1 reads SQVTM; CDR2 reads ANQGSEA. V lost 4 bases to trimming and J lost 3 bases, with 12 bases between them. CDR3 size: 14 residues. The CDR3 protein is CSVGRGVANEKLFF. CDR3 DNA: TGCAGCGTTGGCCGGGGTGTTGCTAATGAAAAACTGTTTTTT. The whole variable domain, filled in from reference TRBV29-1 and TRBJ1-4, reads SAVISQKPSRDICQRGTSLTIQCQVDSQVTMMFWYRQQPGQSLTLIATANQGSEATYESGFVIDKFPISRPNLTFSTLTVSNMSPEDSSIYLCSVGRGVANEKLFFGSGTQLSVL.

This rearrangement joins TRBV5-1 to TRBJ2-3, with 12 bases matching TRBD2. The junction had 2 bases not matched to a gene; V was cut back by 4 bases and J by 5 bases. This CDR3 is 14 amino acids long. Germline values: CDR1 SGHRS, CDR2 YFSETQ. Here the CDR3 reads CASSASGGVDTQYF. Written as DNA, the CDR3 is TGCGCCAGCAGCGCTAGCGGGGGGGTAGATACGCAGTATTTT.

This chain connects TRBV19 to TRBJ1-3; no clear D. The CDR3 has 13 amino acids. Germline-derived CDR1 and CDR2 are LNHDA and SQIVND (reference sequence). V was clipped by 1 base and J by 7 bases, with 8 bases between them. The DNA for the CDR3 is TGTGCCAGTAGTATAGTAACAACGAACACCATATATTTT. The encoded protein is CASSIVTTNTIYF.

This chain joins TRBV9 and TRBJ1-1; a weak D match, TRBD1 (5 bases). The V end was cut by 0 bases, the J end by 5 bases, with 14 bases between. The germline CDR1 and CDR2 sequences are SGDLS and YYNGEE. The CDR3 spans 15 residues. The CDR3 region has the DNA TGTGCCAGCAGCGTAGGCCAAAGGGGAGGGACTGAAGCTTTCTTT. Translating it yields CASSVGQRGGTEAFF.

This clone was counted once. The genes are TRBV19 and TRBJ2-1, with 15 nucleotides matching TRBD2. The CDR3 length is 18 residues. Germline V gene lookup returns CDR1 LNHDA and CDR2 SQIVND (reference sequence). V trimming: 3 bases; J trimming: 5 bases; junction bases outside the gene matches: 8. The chain's CDR3 is CASSIGGTSGGNHNEQFF. The CDR3 DNA reads as TGTGCCAGTAGTATTGGGGGGACTAGCGGGGGGAACCACAATGAGCAGTTCTTC.

This rearrangement joins TRBV7-2 to TRBJ2-2; possibly TRBD2 for D (5 bases). Per the germline V gene, CDR1 is SGHTA and CDR2 is FQGNSA. The CDR3 length is 14 residues. Between the trimmed V and J ends, which lost 2 bases and 3 bases, there was a span of 7 bases. CDR3 sequence: CASSLKRDTGELFF. Here the CDR3 DNA reads TGTGCCAGCAGCTTAAAGAGGGACACCGGGGAGCTGTTTTTT.

The CDR3 DNA reads TGTGCCAGCAGCTTAGCGCCTGGGGGCGGCTACAATGAGCAGTTCTTC. This translates into CASSLAPGGGYNEQFF. The chain uses TRBV7-6 and TRBJ2-1; a possible D gene is TRBD1 (6 bases). Trimming stripped 0 bases from V and 3 bases from J, with 12 bases between. Germline loops: CDR1 SGHVS, CDR2 FNYEAQ. The CDR3 runs to 16 residues.

The chain recombines TRBV6-1 with TRBJ2-5; 11 bases are a match to TRBD1. CDR3 length equals 14 residues. J was trimmed by 4 bases and V by 7 bases; bases with no gene match: 5. CDR1 is MNHNS and CDR2 is SASEGT in the germline V gene. The CDR3 is CASNPDRGRETQYF. The CDR3 region has the DNA TGTGCCAGCAACCCGGACAGGGGGCGAGAGACCCAGTACTTC.

The chain uses TRBV6-5 and TRBJ1-2; D is unresolved. Looked up from germline, CDR1 is MNHEY and CDR2 is SVGAGI. The ends were cut back, 2 bases at V and 8 bases at J, with 15 bases in the middle. The CDR3 is 14 residues long. The CDR3 bases are TGTGCCAGCAGTTACCTGCCAGGACTAGAAGGCTACACCTTC. This translates into CASSYLPGLEGYTF.

The chain employs TRBV29-1 and TRBJ1-2; 9 bases map to TRBD1. J was trimmed by 6 bases and V by 0 bases; bases with no gene match: 5. Germline lookup yields CDR1 SQVTM and CDR2 ANQGSEA. The length of the CDR3 is 14 residues. In DNA, the CDR3 is TGCAGCGTTGAAGACTACGGGACAGGGAATGGCTACACCTTC. This sequence encodes CSVEDYGTGNGYTF.

The J gene is TRBJ1-5, the V gene TRBV5-1; D perhaps matches TRBD1 (6 bases). This CDR3 spans 13 amino acids. CDR1 is SGHRS, CDR2 YFSETQ, per germline. V lost 4 bases and J 6 bases, leaving 11 bases between the germline ends. In DNA form, the CDR3 reads TGCGCCAGCAGCATGGGGGCGACTCAGCCCCAGCATTTT. Amino acid sequence: CASSMGATQPQHF.

The genes are TRBV30 and TRBJ1-2; possible D gene TRBD1, 6 bases. Trimming left V 3 bases short and J 7 bases short, with 15 bases between. The germline CDR1 and CDR2 sequences are GTSNPN and SVGIG (reference sequence). There are 13 residues in the CDR3. CDR3 loop: CAWSGQLGLGYTF. CDR3 coding DNA: TGTGCCTGGAGCGGACAGCTCGGTCTTGGCTACACCTTC.

The V and J genes are TRBV7-9 and TRBJ2-1, with 13 positions matching TRBD2. This CDR3 has 18 amino acids. V gave up 6 bases and J gave up 6 bases; unmatched junction bases: 14. Germline V gives CDR1 SEHNR, CDR2 FQNEAQ (reference sequence). The chain's CDR3 is CASRWGTSGTRRGNEQFF. The CDR3 bases are TGTGCCAGCAGGTGGGGGACTAGCGGGACCCGGCGGGGCAATGAGCAGTTCTTC. The entire variable domain, with the rest obtained from reference TRBV7-9 and TRBJ2-1, is as follows: DTGVSQNPRHKITKRGQNVTFRCDPISEHNRLYWYRQTLGQGPEFLTYFQNEAQLEKSRLLSDRFSAERPKGSFSTLEIQRTEQGDSAMYLCASRWGTSGTRRGNEQFFGPGTRLTVL.

This sequence joins TRBV19 and TRBJ1-6, with 8 positions matching TRBD1. V shed 2 bases, J shed 10 bases, and the junction held 7 bases outside the gene matches. The CDR3 totals 15 residues. Germline CDR1 is LNHDA and CDR2 is SQIVND (reference sequence). This CDR3 is CASSISRDRLSPLHF. In nucleotides, the CDR3 is TGTGCCAGTAGTATATCCCGGGACAGGCTCTCACCCCTCCACTTT.

The sample holds one count of this clone. This chain connects TRBV29-1 to TRBJ1-1; D not certain. V lost 8 bases and J lost 5, with 12 bases in between. CDR1 is SQVTM and CDR2 is ANQGSEA in the germline V gene. The CDR3 sequence is 11 residues long. The CDR3 DNA reads as TGCAGCTACCATCGGTTAACTGAAGCTTTCTTT. Translating gives CSYHRLTEAFF.